The 25 T cell receptor beta chains given below trace back to one sample, sequenced in a study of cytomegalovirus exposure and HLA in healthy donors listed by TCRdb under 2017. The library came from the immunoSEQ multiplex PCR assay. The multiplex PCR relied on a mix of 60 forward primers for TCR Vbeta segments and 13 reverse primers for TCR Jbeta segments. TCRdb limited this immuneACCESS table to in-frame rearrangements with V and J called. A share of clones is missing; checked studies link under half to unresolved V genes, and the rest is unexplained. Present in this sample are approximately 65,000 clones, approximately 74% of which were seen just once. Together, the top ten hold 15% to 20% of the sample. Sample: PBMCs. Receptor source: a man in his forties or fifties in good health and CMV-seropositive.

V is TRBV9 and J is TRBJ2-2; TRBD2 is a possible D gene (6 bases). The germline V gene encodes CDR1 SGDLS and CDR2 YYNGEE. This CDR3 contains 15 residues. Trimming took off 2 bases at V and 2 bases at J, with 10 bases between the two ends. The CDR3 DNA is TGTGCCAGCAGCGTGACCGGGACTAACACCGGGGAGCTGTTTTTT. Translating it yields CASSVTGTNTGELFF.

The chain links TRBV2 to TRBJ2-7, with TRBD1 as a possible D gene (7 bases). Germline assignment: CDR1 SNHLY and CDR2 FYNNEI. The CDR3 spans 13 residues. The germline V and J ends were trimmed by 10 bases and 8 bases, with 21 bases remaining between them. The CDR3 DNA reads as TGTGCCACCCGACAGGGACTCAACACAAAGCAGTACTTC. Its translation is CATRQGLNTKQYF. Using reference TRBV2 and TRBJ2-7 for the parts outside the CDR3, the full variable domain is EPEVTQTPSHQVTQMGQEVILRCVPISNHLYFYWYRQILGQKVEFLVSFYNNEISEKSEIFDDQFSVERPDGSNFTLKIRSTKLEDSAMYFCATRQGLNTKQYFGPGTRLTVT.

This chain uses TRBV2 with TRBJ2-6; D remains ambiguous. Germline values: CDR1 SNHLY, CDR2 FYNNEI. Between the trimmed V and J ends, which lost 9 bases and 1 base, there was a span of 7 bases. The CDR3 is 13 residues long. The CDR3 sequence: CASIFSGANVLTF. CDR3 nucleotide sequence: TGTGCCAGTATATTTTCTGGGGCCAACGTCCTGACTTTC.

In regard to this clone: A junction end diverges from the germline sequence, so it may reflect a read error. V and J are TRBV7-6 and TRBJ1-1; D remains ambiguous. From germline, CDR1 is SGHVS and CDR2 FNYEAQ. The CDR3 is 15 amino acids. CDR3 DNA sequence: TGTGCCAGCAGCTTAGTCGGGGTCTTGAACACTGGAGCTTTCTTT. This gives the protein CASSLVGVLNTGAFF.

This chain links TRBV9 with TRBJ2-1; D remains ambiguous. With 4 bases removed from V and 5 bases from J, the gap between germline ends came to 13 bases. Germline CDR1 SGDLS, CDR2 YYNGEE. The CDR3 length is 14 residues. The DNA for the CDR3 is TGTGCCAGCAGCCCAAGTTCTAGTCACAATGAGCAGTTCTTC. Amino acids: CASSPSSSHNEQFF.

The gene calls are TRBV5-1 and TRBJ2-1, with 12 bases identical to TRBD2. Germline assignment: CDR1 SGHRS and CDR2 YFSETQ. The CDR3 has 16 amino acids. The ends lost 9 bases at V and 4 bases at J; junction bases unmatched: 11. The CDR3 spells CATQPSTSGGYNEQFF. The CDR3 DNA reads as TGCGCCACACAACCCTCGACTAGCGGGGGTTACAATGAGCAGTTCTTC.

V and J are TRBV6-5 and TRBJ2-7; 9 bases align to TRBD1. Germline V gene data show CDR1 as MNHEY and CDR2 as SVGAGI. The V segment lost 8 bases and the J segment 2 bases; nucleotides outside the gene matches: 4. The CDR3 length is 13 residues. DNA for the CDR3: TGTGCCAGCGGGACAGGGAAGGCCTACGAGCAGTACTTC. Translating it yields CASGTGKAYEQYF.

CDR3 region: CATSSQGIVLGQPQHF. The CDR3, as DNA: TGTGCCACCAGCAGTCAGGGGATCGTCCTGGGTCAGCCCCAGCATTTT. This rearrangement joins TRBV15 to TRBJ1-5, with a tentative D call TRBD1 (6 bases). The CDR3 loop spans 16 amino acids. The germline gives CDR1 LNHNV, CDR2 YYDKDF (reference sequence). The V gene lost 3 bases and the J gene lost 6 bases, with 18 bases spanning the gap. The full variable domain, completed using reference TRBV15 and TRBJ1-5, is DAMVIQNPRYQVTQFGKPVTLSCSQTLNHNVMYWYQQKSSQAPKLLFHYYDKDFNNEADTPDNFQSRRPNTSFCFLDIRSPGLGDTAMYLCATSSQGIVLGQPQHFGDGTRLSIL.

This clone was seen only a few times. The chain joins TRBV6-5 to TRBJ1-5, with 7 bases identical to TRBD1. V lost 5 bases, J lost 6 bases, and 7 bases stayed unmatched. The CDR3 runs 14 residues. CDR1 is MNHEY and CDR2 is SVGAGI in the germline V gene. The DNA for the CDR3 is TGTGCCAGCAGTGATGGAGGGGGCGGTCAGCCCCAGCATTTT. Amino acid sequence: CASSDGGGGQPQHF.

This clone appeared a few times. CDR3 nucleotides: TGTGCCAGCAGCCAAGATAATTGGGCAGGGGTGGACATTCAGTACTTC. It yields the protein CASSQDNWAGVDIQYF. The chain couples TRBV4-2 to TRBJ2-4, with D possibly being TRBD1 (6 bases). Germline lookup yields CDR1 LGHNA and CDR2 YNFKEQ. This CDR3 has 16 residues. The ends were cut back, 0 bases at V and 8 bases at J, with 17 bases in the middle.

V is TRBV2 and J is TRBJ2-5; a weak D match, TRBD2 (6 bases). V was clipped by 6 bases and J by 5 bases, with 19 bases between them. Looked up from germline, CDR1 is SNHLY and CDR2 is FYNNEI. The CDR3 is made up of 15 amino acids. The CDR3 DNA sequence: TGTGCCAGCAGAGCTACACCCCTAGCGATGGAGACCCAGTACTTC. Translation gives CASRATPLAMETQYF.

The rearrangement uses TRBV28 and TRBJ2-3, with 9 positions matching TRBD2. CDR1 is MDHEN and CDR2 is SYDVKM in the germline V gene. This CDR3 is built from 14 residues. Trimming took 10 bases from V and 3 from J; bases not matched to a gene: 8. The CDR3 loop reads CAIPGTSSTDTQYF. DNA for the CDR3: TGTGCCATACCCGGGACTAGCAGTACAGATACGCAGTATTTT. Full variable domain (outside the CDR3, taken from reference TRBV28 and TRBJ2-3): DVKVTQSSRYLVKRTGEKVFLECVQDMDHENMFWYRQDPGLGLRLIYFSYDVKMKEKGDIPEGYSVSREKKERFSLILESASTNQTSMYLCAIPGTSSTDTQYFGPGTRLTVL.

The V gene is TRBV19, the J gene TRBJ2-2; 10 positions agree with TRBD2. Trimming cost V 0 bases and J 9 bases; bases outside gene matches: 7. The CDR3 runs 16 residues. Germline CDR1 is LNHDA and CDR2 is SQIVND (reference sequence). The CDR3 protein is CASSIDRLAGDWELFF. In DNA, the CDR3 is TGTGCCAGTAGTATAGATCGGCTAGCGGGAGATTGGGAGCTGTTTTTT.

The chain links TRBV29-1 to TRBJ2-7, with TRBD2 as a possible D gene (6 bases). The length of the CDR3 is 14 residues. V shed 6 bases and J shed 6 bases, with 21 bases lying between them. Germline CDR1 SQVTM, CDR2 ANQGSEA. The CDR3 region has the DNA TGCAGCGTCACAGGTGTCCGGGAGACCTCCGAGCAGTACTTC. Translation gives CSVTGVRETSEQYF.

This clone showed up just a few times. This chain uses TRBV27 with TRBJ1-5, with D hard to call. Trimming took off 5 bases at V and 4 bases at J, with 18 bases between the two ends. Germline CDR1 and CDR2: MNHEY and SMNVEV (reference sequence). The CDR3 loop spans 16 amino acids. CDR3 residues: CASSPQPISGNQPQHF. CDR3 bases: TGTGCCAGCAGTCCTCAGCCAATTAGCGGGAATCAGCCCCAGCATTTT.

The chain joins TRBV19 to TRBJ2-7; no clear D gene. V shed 2 bases and J shed 5 bases, with 16 bases lying between them. Germline V gene sequence: CDR1 LNHDA, CDR2 SQIVND (reference sequence). The length of the CDR3 is 15 residues. The CDR3 DNA reads as TGTGCCAGTAGTATAATCGACGGCCTAGGCCACGAGCAGTACTTC. Protein: CASSIIDGLGHEQYF.

This chain joins TRBV7-2 and TRBJ2-3; 13 bases are shared with TRBD2. V dropped 5 bases and J dropped 8; count of bases not matched to a gene: 10. The CDR3 is 16 residues long. In germline, CDR1 is SGHTA, CDR2 FQGNSA. CDR3 amino acids: CASSRTSGGAVGTQYF. CDR3 bases: TGTGCCAGCAGCCGTACTAGCGGGGGGGCCGTAGGTACGCAGTATTTT.

Note on this clone: Compared with germline, one end of the junction differs, possibly owing to a read error. Other nucleotide sequences in the sample specify the same CDR3. The rearrangement joins TRBV5-4 to TRBJ2-3, with D possibly TRBD2 on 6 matching bases. CDR1 and CDR2 from the germline V gene are SGHNT and YYREEE (reference sequence). The length of the CDR3 is 17 residues. The CDR3 spells CASSQDGLGGWADTQYF. The CDR3 DNA reads TGCGCCAGCAGCCAAGATGGTCTGGGAGGTTGGGCGGATACGCAGTATTTT.

This clone was counted a few times. An end of the junction does not agree with germline; a read error may underlie this. J is TRBJ2-3 and V is TRBV20-1; TRBD1 is a possible D gene (5 bases). The CDR3 runs to 9 residues. Germline values: CDR1 DFQATT, CDR2 SNEGSKA (reference sequence). CDR3 in DNA: TGCAGTGCTGGGGCCATCCCAACTTTT. Residues: CSAGAIPTF.

The J gene is TRBJ1-4, the V gene TRBV9; 9 positions agree with TRBD1. The CDR3 is made up of 14 amino acids. Germline V gene sequence: CDR1 SGDLS, CDR2 YYNGEE. J was trimmed by 8 bases and V by 2 bases; bases with no gene match: 4. The CDR3, as DNA: TGTGCCAGCAGCGTGGGACAGGGTGGGGAAAAACTGTTTTTT. Translating gives CASSVGQGGEKLFF.

This chain connects TRBV21-1 to TRBJ2-3; TRBD2 is taken as the D call from the table, unchecked against the DNA. TRBV21-1 is marked as a pseudogene. The CDR3 sequence is 20 residues long. The CDR3 here is CASSACPGKREGTSTDTQYF. CDR3 nucleotides: TGTGCCAGCAGCGCCTGCCCCGGAAAGCGGGAGGGCACAAGCACAGATACGCAGTATTTT.

V is TRBV7-6 and J is TRBJ2-1; 9 bases align to TRBD2. In germline, CDR1 is SGHVS, CDR2 FNYEAQ. J was trimmed by 12 bases and V by 0 bases; bases with no gene match: 3. This CDR3 is 13 amino acids long. CDR3: CASSLASGSRQFF. The CDR3 nucleotides are TGTGCCAGCAGCTTAGCTAGCGGGAGTCGGCAGTTCTTC.

This chain connects TRBV11-3 to TRBJ2-3; tentative D call: TRBD1 (6 bases). The germline V gene encodes CDR1 SGHNT and CDR2 YENEEA. Trimming pared 4 bases from V and 6 bases from J, leaving 14 bases between. The CDR3 covers 14 residues. As DNA, the CDR3 is TGTGCCAGCAGCTGGCAACAGGGTGCGGATACGCAGTATTTT. Protein: CASSWQQGADTQYF.

The chain carries TRBV5-1 and TRBJ2-7; TRBD2 agrees at 7 bases. The CDR3 covers 12 residues. The ends lost 4 bases at V and 5 bases at J; junction bases unmatched: 3. Per the germline V gene, CDR1 is SGHRS and CDR2 is YFSETQ. CDR3: CASSTGLDEQYF. In DNA, the CDR3 is TGCGCCAGCAGCACCGGACTAGACGAGCAGTACTTC.

V usage is TRBV7-9 and J usage is TRBJ2-1; TRBD2 might be the D (6 bases). CDR3 size: 18 residues. Germline-derived CDR1 and CDR2 are SEHNR and FQNEAQ (reference sequence). V was pared by 1 base and J by 1 base, with 17 bases between. The CDR3 protein is CASSLVGGRFRSYNEQFF. Here the CDR3 DNA reads TGTGCCAGCAGCTTAGTGGGGGGACGATTTAGGTCCTACAATGAGCAGTTCTTC.